This T cell receptor (beta chain) was retrieved from a study of cytomegalovirus exposure and HLA in healthy donors. Overall study results and limits: TCR beta chains associated with HLA were, in a later analysis, more clonally expanded than equally common others. Researchers reported from a later analysis that most CMV-associated TCR beta chains appeared HLA-restricted. In a later analysis, several top co-occurrence clusters appeared linked to parvovirus B19, influenza, CMV and Epstein-Barr virus.

The sample holds a few counts of this clone. What it binds is unknown. The CDR3 consists of 15 residues. Germline V gives CDR1 SNHLY, CDR2 FYNNEI. J was trimmed by 3 bases and V by 6 bases; bases with no gene match: 6. PCR was performed using 60 Vbeta and 13 Jbeta primers. TCRdb keeps only in-frame clones here, not all; method: immunoSEQ multiplex PCR. This table has about 190,000 clones, roughly 75% appearing once. The sequence came from a man aged 30 to 39 in good health and CMV-seropositive. This chain connects TRBV2 to TRBJ2-1, with 9 bases aligning to TRBD2. What was sequenced was PBMCs. The CDR3 DNA follows: TGTGCCAGCAGCGTTCTAGCGGGAAACTACAATGAGCAGTTCTTC. It translates to CASSVLAGNYNEQFF.